The sequence of this T cell receptor beta chain was determined in a study of blood T cell repertoires in COVID-19. On the study more broadly: From the United States, Italy and Spain came samples of acute and convalescent COVID-19. The cDNA or gDNA used as material had been derived from T cells, B-cell-depleted T cells, or PBMCs.

This CDR3 region has 15 residues. Germline-derived CDR1 and CDR2 are SGDLS and YYNGEE. Unmatched junction bases numbered 6, after V lost 3 bases and J lost 7 bases. In the original processing: Reference gene primer amplification gave estimated nucleated cell counts. The repertoire was sequenced with immunoSEQ multiplex PCR; TCRdb's copy has only in-frame clones and lacks some. The V and J calls and clone size come from that table; D and trimming were worked out from the DNA. The sample shows some 180,000 clones, 85% of them seen only once. Seattle enrolled patients during active infection and tracked them longitudinally.

Sequencing was performed on peripheral blood. The TCR originated in a woman of 80 years or more with COVID-19, enrolled during active disease. V is TRBV9 and J is TRBJ1-6; TRBD1 aligns across 8 bases. The CDR3 nucleotides read TGTGCCAGCAGCGCACGGGACAGGACGAATTCACCCCTCCACTTT. Its protein product is CASSARDRTNSPLHF.